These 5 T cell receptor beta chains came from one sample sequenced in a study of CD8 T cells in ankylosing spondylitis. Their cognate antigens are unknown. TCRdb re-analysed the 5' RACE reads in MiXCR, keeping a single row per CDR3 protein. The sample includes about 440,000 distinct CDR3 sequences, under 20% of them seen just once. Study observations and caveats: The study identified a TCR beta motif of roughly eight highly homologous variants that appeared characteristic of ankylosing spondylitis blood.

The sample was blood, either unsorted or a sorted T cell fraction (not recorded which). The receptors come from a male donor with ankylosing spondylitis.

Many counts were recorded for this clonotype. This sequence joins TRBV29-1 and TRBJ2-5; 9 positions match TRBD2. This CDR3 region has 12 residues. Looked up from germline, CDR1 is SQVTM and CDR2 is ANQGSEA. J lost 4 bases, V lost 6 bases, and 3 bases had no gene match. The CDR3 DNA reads TGCAGCGTGATAGCGGGAGTAGAGACCCAGTACTTC. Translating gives CSVIAGVETQYF.

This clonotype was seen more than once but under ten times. CDR3: CASSLRDRAFSGNTIYF. Written as DNA, the CDR3 is TGTGCCAGCAGTCTCCGGGACAGGGCGTTCTCTGGAAACACCATATATTTT. The V call is TRBV28, the J call TRBJ1-3; the match to TRBD1 covers 9 bases. V shed 5 bases and J 0 bases; nucleotides not matched to a gene: 8. There are 17 residues in the CDR3. Per the germline V gene, CDR1 is MDHEN and CDR2 is SYDVKM.

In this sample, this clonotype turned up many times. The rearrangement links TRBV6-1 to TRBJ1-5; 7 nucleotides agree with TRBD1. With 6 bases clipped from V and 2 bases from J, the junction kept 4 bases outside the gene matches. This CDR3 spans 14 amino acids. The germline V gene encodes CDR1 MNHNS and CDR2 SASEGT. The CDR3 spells CASSETGGNQPQHF. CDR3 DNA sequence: TGTGCCAGCAGCGAAACAGGGGGCAATCAGCCCCAGCATTTT.

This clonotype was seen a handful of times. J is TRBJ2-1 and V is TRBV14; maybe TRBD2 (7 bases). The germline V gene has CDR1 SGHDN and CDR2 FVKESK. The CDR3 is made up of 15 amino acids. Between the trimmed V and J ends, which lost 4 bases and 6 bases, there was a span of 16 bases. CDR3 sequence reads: CASSPLGGGPNEQFF. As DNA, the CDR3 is TGTGCCAGCAGCCCGCTGGGGGGGGGGCCCAATGAGCAGTTCTTC.

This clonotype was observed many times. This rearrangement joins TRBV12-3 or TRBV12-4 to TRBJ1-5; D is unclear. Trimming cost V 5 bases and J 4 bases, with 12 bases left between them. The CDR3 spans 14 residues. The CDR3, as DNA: TGTGCCAGCAGTCCTAATCCAGAGAATCAGCCCCAGCATTTT. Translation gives CASSPNPENQPQHF.